These 5 T cell receptor beta chains were all obtained from the same sample, sequenced in a study of blood T cells in healthy people across ages. A J-beta primer mix and a sample-barcoded 5' primer were used in a second PCR of about 7 to 12 cycles. TCRdb re-derived calls from the 5' RACE reads in MiXCR, one entry per CDR3 protein. The sample yields about 800,000 distinct CDR3 sequences, 20% to 25% seen once. The sample was also reused in another study, on T cells of mothers and their children.

The specimen was blood. The receptors originated from a boy younger than 18 in good health.

There are many counts of this clonotype. This chain connects TRBV7-3 to TRBJ2-3, with TRBD2 matching over 9 bases. Germline CDR1 reads SGHTA; CDR2 reads FQGTGA. The V and J ends lost 1 base and 4 bases, in that order; junction bases with no gene match: 6. CDR3 length equals 16 residues. CDR3 sequence reads: CASSLISGRGADTQYF. In DNA form, the CDR3 reads TGTGCCAGCAGCTTAATTAGCGGGAGAGGAGCAGATACGCAGTATTTT.

The rearrangement uses TRBV21-1 and TRBJ2-5; the table's D call, TRBD2, has no DNA check behind it. The end of the DNA is better explained by TRBJ2-1, so the J call may be wrong. TRBV21-1 is deemed a pseudogene. The CDR3 covers 14 residues. The CDR3 coding sequence is TGTGCCAGCTCCGAGCGGGGAGACTACAATGAGCAGTTCTTC. Its translation: CASSERGDYNEQFF.

CDR3 DNA sequence: TGTGCCAGCAGCTTAAGGGGCAGCTACACAGATACGCAGTATTTT. Protein sequence: CASSLRGSYTDTQYF. The genes are TRBV7-3 and TRBJ2-3; maybe TRBD1 (5 bases). Trimming pared 1 base from V and 2 bases from J, leaving 10 bases between. The CDR3 totals 15 residues. Germline V gene sequence: CDR1 SGHTA, CDR2 FQGTGA.

This clonotype was detected a few times. The rearrangement links TRBV2 to TRBJ1-4; 8 bases are shared with TRBD1. Germline loops: CDR1 SNHLY, CDR2 FYNNEI. The CDR3 loop spans 15 amino acids. The V gene end was trimmed by 5 bases and the J gene end by 5 bases; junction bases not matched to a gene: 7. The CDR3 loop reads CASSLPGQENEKLFF. The CDR3 coding sequence is TGTGCCAGCAGTTTGCCGGGACAGGAAAATGAAAAACTGTTTTTT.

This clonotype came up a few times. The CDR3 spells CASSHGTVTNEKLFF. The CDR3 DNA is TGTGCCAGCAGCCACGGGACCGTAACTAATGAAAAACTGTTTTTT. The V call is TRBV5-5, the J call TRBJ1-4, with D possibly being TRBD1 (5 bases). CDR3 length: 15 residues. Germline V gives CDR1 SGHKS, CDR2 YYEKEE (reference sequence). The germline V and J ends were trimmed by 4 bases and 1 base, with 11 bases remaining between them.